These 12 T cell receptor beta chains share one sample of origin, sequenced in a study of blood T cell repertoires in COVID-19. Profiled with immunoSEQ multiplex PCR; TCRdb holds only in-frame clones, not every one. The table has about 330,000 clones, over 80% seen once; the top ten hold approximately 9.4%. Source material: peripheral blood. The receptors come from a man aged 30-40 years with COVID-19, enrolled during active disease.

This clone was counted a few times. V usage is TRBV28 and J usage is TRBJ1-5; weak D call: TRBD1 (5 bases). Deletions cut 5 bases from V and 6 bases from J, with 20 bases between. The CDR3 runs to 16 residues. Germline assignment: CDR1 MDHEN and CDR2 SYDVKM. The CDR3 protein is CASSGQGEGRRQPQHF. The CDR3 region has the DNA TGTGCCAGCAGTGGCCAAGGGGAGGGGAGGCGTCAGCCCCAGCATTTT. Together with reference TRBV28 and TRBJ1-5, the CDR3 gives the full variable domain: DVKVTQSSRYLVKRTGEKVFLECVQDMDHENMFWYRQDPGLGLRLIYFSYDVKMKEKGDIPEGYSVSREKKERFSLILESASTNQTSMYLCASSGQGEGRRQPQHFGDGTRLSIL.

The CDR3 bases are TGTGCCAGCAGTTTATTGTCAGGCTCCTACGAGCAGTACTTC. Residues: CASSLLSGSYEQYF. The rearrangement uses TRBV28 and TRBJ2-7; D is uncertain. Trimming took off 1 base at V and 0 bases at J, with 7 bases between the two ends. The CDR3 consists of 14 residues. The germline V gene encodes CDR1 MDHEN and CDR2 SYDVKM.

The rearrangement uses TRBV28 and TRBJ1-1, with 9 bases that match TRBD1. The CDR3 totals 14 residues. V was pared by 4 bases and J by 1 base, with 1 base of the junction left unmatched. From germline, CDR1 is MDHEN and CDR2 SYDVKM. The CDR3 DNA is TGTGCCAGCAGTTCGGGACAGGGGAACACTGAAGCTTTCTTT. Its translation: CASSSGQGNTEAFF.

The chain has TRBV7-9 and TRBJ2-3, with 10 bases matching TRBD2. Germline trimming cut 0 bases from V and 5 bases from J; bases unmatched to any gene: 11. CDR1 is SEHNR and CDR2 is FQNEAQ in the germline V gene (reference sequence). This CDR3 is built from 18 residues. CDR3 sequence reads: CASSLAQRGGPPKDTQYF. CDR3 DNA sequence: TGTGCCAGCAGCTTAGCCCAGCGGGGGGGCCCTCCGAAAGATACGCAGTATTTT.

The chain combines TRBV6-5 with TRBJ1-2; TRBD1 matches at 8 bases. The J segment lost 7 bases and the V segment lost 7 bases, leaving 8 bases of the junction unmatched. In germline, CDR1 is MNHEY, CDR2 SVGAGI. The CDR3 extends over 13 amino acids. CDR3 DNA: TGTGCCAGCAAGGACAGGGAGGTTTTTGGCTACACCTTC. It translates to CASKDREVFGYTF.

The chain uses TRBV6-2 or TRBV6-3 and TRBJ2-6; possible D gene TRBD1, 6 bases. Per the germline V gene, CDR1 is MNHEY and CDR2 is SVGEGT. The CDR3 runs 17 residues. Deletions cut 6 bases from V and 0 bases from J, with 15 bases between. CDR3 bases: TGTGCCAGCAGCCTTCGGGGCAGGGGCTCTGGGGCCAACGTCCTGACTTTC. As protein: CASSLRGRGSGANVLTF.

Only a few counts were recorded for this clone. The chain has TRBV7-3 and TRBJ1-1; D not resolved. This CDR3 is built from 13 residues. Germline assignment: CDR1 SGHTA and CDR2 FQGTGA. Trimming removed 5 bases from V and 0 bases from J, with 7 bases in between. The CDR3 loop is CASSTTMNTEAFF. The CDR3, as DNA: TGTGCCAGCAGCACGACAATGAACACTGAAGCTTTCTTT.

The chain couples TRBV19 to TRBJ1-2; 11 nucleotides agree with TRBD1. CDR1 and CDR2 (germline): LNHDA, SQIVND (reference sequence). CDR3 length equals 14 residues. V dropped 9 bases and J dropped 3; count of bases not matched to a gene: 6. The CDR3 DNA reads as TGTGCCAGCCGGACAGGGGGCTTGGACTATGGCTACACCTTC. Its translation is CASRTGGLDYGYTF.

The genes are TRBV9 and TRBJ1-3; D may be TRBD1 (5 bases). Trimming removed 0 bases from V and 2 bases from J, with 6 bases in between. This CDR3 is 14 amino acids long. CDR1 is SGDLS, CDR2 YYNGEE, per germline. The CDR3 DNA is TGTGCCAGCAGCGTAGAGGGGCCTGGAAACACCATATATTTT. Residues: CASSVEGPGNTIYF.

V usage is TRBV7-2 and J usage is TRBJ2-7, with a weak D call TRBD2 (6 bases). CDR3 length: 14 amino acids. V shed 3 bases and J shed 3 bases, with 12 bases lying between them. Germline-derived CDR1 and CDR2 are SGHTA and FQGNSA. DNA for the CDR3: TGTGCCAGCAGCTTTGGGGTGGGGGGCTACGAGCAGTACTTC. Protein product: CASSFGVGGYEQYF.

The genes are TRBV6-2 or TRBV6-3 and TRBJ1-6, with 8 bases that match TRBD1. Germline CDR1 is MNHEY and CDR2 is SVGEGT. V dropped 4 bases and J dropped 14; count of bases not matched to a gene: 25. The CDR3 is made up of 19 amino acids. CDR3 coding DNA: TGTGCCAGCAGTTCGACCTTACGGACAGGGCCTGAGGGGTTTATGGCCCTCCACTTT. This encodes CASSSTLRTGPEGFMALHF.

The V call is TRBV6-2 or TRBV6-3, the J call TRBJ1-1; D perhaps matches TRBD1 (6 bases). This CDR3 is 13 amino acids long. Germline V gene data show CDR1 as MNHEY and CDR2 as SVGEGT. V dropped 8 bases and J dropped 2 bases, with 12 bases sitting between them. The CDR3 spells CASGSRGNTEAFF. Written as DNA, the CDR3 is TGTGCCAGCGGTTCCAGGGGTAACACTGAAGCTTTCTTT.